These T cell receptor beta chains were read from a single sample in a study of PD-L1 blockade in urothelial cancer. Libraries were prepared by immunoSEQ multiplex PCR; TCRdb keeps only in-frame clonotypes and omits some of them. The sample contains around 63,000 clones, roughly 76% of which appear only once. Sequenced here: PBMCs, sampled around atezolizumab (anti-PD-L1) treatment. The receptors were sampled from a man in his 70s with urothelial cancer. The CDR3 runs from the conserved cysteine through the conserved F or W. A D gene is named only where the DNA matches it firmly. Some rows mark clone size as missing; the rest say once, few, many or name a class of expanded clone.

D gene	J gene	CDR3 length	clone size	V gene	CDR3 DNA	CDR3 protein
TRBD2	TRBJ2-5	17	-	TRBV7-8	TGTGCCAGCAGCGCGCACGGGACTAGCGGTTATGAGGAGACCCAGTACTTC	CASSAHGTSGYEETQYF
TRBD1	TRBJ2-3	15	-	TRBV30	TGTGCCTGGAGTGTAGCAGGGGGCGAGACAGATACGCAGTATTTT	CAWSVAGGETDTQYF
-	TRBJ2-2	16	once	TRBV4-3	TGCGCCAGCAGCCAAGATCAGGGTGGGGACACCGGGGAGCTGTTTTTT	CASSQDQGGDTGELFF
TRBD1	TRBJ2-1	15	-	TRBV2	TGTGCCAGCAGTGAAGGGGACAGGGGGTACAATGAGCAGTTCTTC	CASSEGDRGYNEQFF
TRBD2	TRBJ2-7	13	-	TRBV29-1	TGCAGCGTCAGAGCGGGAGGGGCCTACGAGCAGTACTTC	CSVRAGGAYEQYF
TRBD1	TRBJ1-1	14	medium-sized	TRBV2	TGTGCCAGCAGTGAAGGGACAGGGGCCGGTACGGCTTTCTTT	CASSEGTGAGTAFF
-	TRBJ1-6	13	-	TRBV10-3	TGTGCCATCAGGACAGGCTATAATTCACCCCTCCACTTT	CAIRTGYNSPLHF
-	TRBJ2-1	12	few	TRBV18	TGTGCCAGCTCAATCGGGATCTGGGAGCAGTTCTTC	CASSIGIWEQFF
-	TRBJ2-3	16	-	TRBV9	TGTGCCAGCAGCCCCCTATCGGCTAGGGGTACAGATACGCAGTATTTT	CASSPLSARGTDTQYF
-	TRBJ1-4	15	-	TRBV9	TGTGCCAGCAGCCTCCGACAGGACCCTAATGAAAAACTGTTTTTT	CASSLRQDPNEKLFF
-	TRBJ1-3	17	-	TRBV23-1	TGCGCCAGCAGTCAATCTTCGCATCAGGGATCTGGAAACACCATATATTTT	CASSQSSHQGSGNTIYF
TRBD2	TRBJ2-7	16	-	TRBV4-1	TGCGCCAGCAGCCAAGGGATAGCGGGAGTTATCTACGAGCAGTACTTC	CASSQGIAGVIYEQYF
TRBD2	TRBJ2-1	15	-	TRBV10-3	TGTGCCATCAGCCGACTAGCGGGAGGGCCGAATGAGCAGTTCTTC	CAISRLAGGPNEQFF
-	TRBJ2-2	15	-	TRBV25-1	TGTGCCAGCAGTGAATCGGGGGTCAAGACCGGGGAGCTGTTTTTT	CASSESGVKTGELFF
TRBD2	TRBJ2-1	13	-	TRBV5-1	TGCGCCAGCAGCCTTGCGACTAGCGGTGAGCAGTTCTTC	CASSLATSGEQFF
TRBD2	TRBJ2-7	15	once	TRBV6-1	TGTGCCAGCATTTTAGCGGGAGGGCCCTCCTACGAGCAGTACTTC	CASILAGGPSYEQYF
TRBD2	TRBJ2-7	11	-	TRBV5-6	TGTGCCAGCAGCATGGGGGAGGGGCAGTACTTC	CASSMGEGQYF
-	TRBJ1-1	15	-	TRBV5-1	TGCGCCAGCAGCTTGGGGGCAGGGGCGAACACTGAAGCTTTCTTT	CASSLGAGANTEAFF
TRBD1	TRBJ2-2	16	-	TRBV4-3	TGCGCCAGCAGCCCCTACAGGGGGCTGAACACCGGGGAGCTGTTTTTT	CASSPYRGLNTGELFF
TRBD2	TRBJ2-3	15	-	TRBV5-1	TGCGCCAGCAGCTTCGAGACTAGCGTCATAGATACGCAGTATTTT	CASSFETSVIDTQYF
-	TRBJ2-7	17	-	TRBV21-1	TGTGCCAGCAGCAAAGGGGTGGACAGGGAGAGTATGTACGAGCAGTACTTC	CASSKGVDRESMYEQYF
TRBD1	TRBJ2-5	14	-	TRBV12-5	TGTGCTAGTGGCCGGGGACAGGGCCAAGAGACCCAGTACTTC	CASGRGQGQETQYF